The 4 T cell receptor beta chains below were found in one sample sequenced in a study of T cells in Graves' hyperthyroidism and ophthalmopathy. What was amplified from RNA transcripts were TCR beta CDR3 regions. The TCR CDR3 first-round RT-PCR relied on the HTBI primer set. TCRdb passed the multiplex PCR reads through MiXCR, listing each CDR3 protein once. In the table there are fewer than 350,000 distinct CDR3 sequences, over 20% of which are singletons. Sequenced: blood. The origin of the receptors is a woman in her 50s with Graves' hyperthyroidism.

The chain's CDR3 is CATRGGVITGELFF. DNA for the CDR3: TGTGCCACTCGGGGGGGTGTGATCACCGGGGAGCTGTTTTTT. The gene calls are TRBV19 and TRBJ2-2; 8 nucleotides match TRBD2. V was pared by 10 bases and J by 4 bases, with 8 bases of the junction left unmatched. This CDR3 spans 14 amino acids. Germline V gene data show CDR1 as LNHDA and CDR2 as SQIVND (reference sequence).

This clonotype was seen at least ten times. This could be a read error, since a much larger clone is one nucleotide away. The chain combines TRBV6-1 with TRBJ2-7, with D uncertain. Germline-derived CDR1 and CDR2 are MNHNS and SASEGT. The CDR3 is made up of 12 amino acids. Trimming left V 4 bases short and J 0 bases short, with 4 bases between. In DNA, the CDR3 is TGTGCCAGCAGTGTCCTCTCCTACGAGCAGTACTTC. Translating gives CASSVLSYEQYF.

This clonotype appeared many times. The chain employs TRBV2 and TRBJ1-2; D is unclear. CDR1 is SNHLY and CDR2 is FYNNEI in the germline V gene. V gave up 8 bases and J gave up 1 base, with 17 bases separating them. The CDR3 spans 15 residues. The CDR3 reads CASQKTEGSNYGYTF. The CDR3 DNA sequence: TGTGCCAGCCAGAAGACGGAAGGAAGTAACTATGGCTACACCTTC. The whole variable domain, filled in from reference TRBV2 and TRBJ1-2, reads EPEVTQTPSHQVTQMGQEVILRCVPISNHLYFYWYRQILGQKVEFLVSFYNNEISEKSEIFDDQFSVERPDGSNFTLKIRSTKLEDSAMYFCASQKTEGSNYGYTFGSGTRLTVV.

This clonotype has a count of ten or more. The chain combines TRBV28 with TRBJ2-1; D perhaps matches TRBD2 (6 bases). Germline values: CDR1 MDHEN, CDR2 SYDVKM. The CDR3 has 16 amino acids. V was shortened by 2 bases and J by 0 bases, with 11 bases between the two germline ends. DNA of the CDR3: TGTGCCAGCAGTTTAACGGCGGGGAGCTCCTACAATGAGCAGTTCTTC. It specifies CASSLTAGSSYNEQFF.